Below, 3 T cell receptor beta chains from the same sample are listed, as sequenced in a study of blood T cell repertoires in COVID-19 (dated by TCRdb to about 2020). Library preparation employed the immunoSEQ multiplex PCR assay. Imported from immuneACCESS, the table was reduced by TCRdb to in-frame sequences with V and J called. These copies leave out some clones; in studies compared against another copy, an unresolved V gene accounts for under half, and the cause of the remainder is not known. This sample lists fewer than 300,000 clones; roughly 87% were detected once. Roughly 15% of the sample goes to the ten largest clones. Source material: peripheral blood. The receptor source for this set is a human donor in a cohort sampled during active COVID-19.

In its sample, this clone was seen once. J is TRBJ2-7 and V is TRBV28; weak D call: TRBD2 (6 bases). The CDR3 has 13 residues. CDR1 is MDHEN and CDR2 is SYDVKM in the germline V gene. Between the trimmed V and J ends, which lost 6 bases and 5 bases, there was a span of 14 bases. Here the CDR3 reads CASRITGVHEQYF. CDR3 DNA sequence: TGTGCCAGCAGGATTACGGGGGTCCACGAGCAGTACTTC.

The chain couples TRBV11-2 to TRBJ2-5; possibly TRBD1 for D (6 bases). CDR3 size: 13 residues. V lost 7 bases and J 5 bases, leaving 14 bases between the germline ends. In germline, CDR1 is SGHAT, CDR2 FQNNGV. CDR3 nucleotide sequence: TGTGCCAGCAAGAGGGGGATGGGGGAGACCCAGTACTTC. Amino acids: CASKRGMGETQYF.

V usage is TRBV19 and J usage is TRBJ1-6, with D maybe TRBD1 (5 bases). CDR3 size: 12 residues. Germline lookup yields CDR1 LNHDA and CDR2 SQIVND (reference sequence). The ends were cut back, 5 bases at V and 11 bases at J, with 10 bases in the middle. The CDR3 DNA is TGTGCCAGTAGTGCCCGGGGGGCACCCCTCCACTTT. Protein product: CASSARGAPLHF.